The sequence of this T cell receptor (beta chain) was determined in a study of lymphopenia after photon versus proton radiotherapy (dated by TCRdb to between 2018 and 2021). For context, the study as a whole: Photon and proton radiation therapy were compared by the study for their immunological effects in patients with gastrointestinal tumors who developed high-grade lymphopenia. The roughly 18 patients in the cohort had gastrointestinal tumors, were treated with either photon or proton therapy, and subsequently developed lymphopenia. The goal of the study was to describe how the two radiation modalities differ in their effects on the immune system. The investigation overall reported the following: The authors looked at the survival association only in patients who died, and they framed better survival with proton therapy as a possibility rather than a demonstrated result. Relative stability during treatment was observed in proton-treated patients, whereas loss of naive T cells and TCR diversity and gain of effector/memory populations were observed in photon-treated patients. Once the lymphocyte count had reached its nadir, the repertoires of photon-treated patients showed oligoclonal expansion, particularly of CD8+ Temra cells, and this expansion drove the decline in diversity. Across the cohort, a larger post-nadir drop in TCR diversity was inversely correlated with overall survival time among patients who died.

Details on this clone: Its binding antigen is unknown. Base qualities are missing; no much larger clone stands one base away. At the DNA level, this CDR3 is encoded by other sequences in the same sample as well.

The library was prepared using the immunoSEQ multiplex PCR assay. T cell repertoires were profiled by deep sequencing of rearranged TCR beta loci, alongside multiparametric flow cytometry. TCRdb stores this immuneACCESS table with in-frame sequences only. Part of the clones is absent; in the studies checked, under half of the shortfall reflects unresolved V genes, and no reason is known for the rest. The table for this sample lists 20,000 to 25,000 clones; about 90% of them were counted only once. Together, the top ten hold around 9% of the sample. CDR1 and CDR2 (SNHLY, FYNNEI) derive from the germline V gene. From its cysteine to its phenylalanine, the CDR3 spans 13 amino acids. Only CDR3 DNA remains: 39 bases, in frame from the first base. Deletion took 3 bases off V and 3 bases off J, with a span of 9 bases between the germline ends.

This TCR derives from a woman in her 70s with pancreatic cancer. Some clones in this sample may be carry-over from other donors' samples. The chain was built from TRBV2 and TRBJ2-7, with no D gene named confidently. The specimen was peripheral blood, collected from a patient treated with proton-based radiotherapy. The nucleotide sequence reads TGTGCCAGCAGTGAGTCTAGAGACTACGAGCAGTACTTC. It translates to CASSESRDYEQYF.